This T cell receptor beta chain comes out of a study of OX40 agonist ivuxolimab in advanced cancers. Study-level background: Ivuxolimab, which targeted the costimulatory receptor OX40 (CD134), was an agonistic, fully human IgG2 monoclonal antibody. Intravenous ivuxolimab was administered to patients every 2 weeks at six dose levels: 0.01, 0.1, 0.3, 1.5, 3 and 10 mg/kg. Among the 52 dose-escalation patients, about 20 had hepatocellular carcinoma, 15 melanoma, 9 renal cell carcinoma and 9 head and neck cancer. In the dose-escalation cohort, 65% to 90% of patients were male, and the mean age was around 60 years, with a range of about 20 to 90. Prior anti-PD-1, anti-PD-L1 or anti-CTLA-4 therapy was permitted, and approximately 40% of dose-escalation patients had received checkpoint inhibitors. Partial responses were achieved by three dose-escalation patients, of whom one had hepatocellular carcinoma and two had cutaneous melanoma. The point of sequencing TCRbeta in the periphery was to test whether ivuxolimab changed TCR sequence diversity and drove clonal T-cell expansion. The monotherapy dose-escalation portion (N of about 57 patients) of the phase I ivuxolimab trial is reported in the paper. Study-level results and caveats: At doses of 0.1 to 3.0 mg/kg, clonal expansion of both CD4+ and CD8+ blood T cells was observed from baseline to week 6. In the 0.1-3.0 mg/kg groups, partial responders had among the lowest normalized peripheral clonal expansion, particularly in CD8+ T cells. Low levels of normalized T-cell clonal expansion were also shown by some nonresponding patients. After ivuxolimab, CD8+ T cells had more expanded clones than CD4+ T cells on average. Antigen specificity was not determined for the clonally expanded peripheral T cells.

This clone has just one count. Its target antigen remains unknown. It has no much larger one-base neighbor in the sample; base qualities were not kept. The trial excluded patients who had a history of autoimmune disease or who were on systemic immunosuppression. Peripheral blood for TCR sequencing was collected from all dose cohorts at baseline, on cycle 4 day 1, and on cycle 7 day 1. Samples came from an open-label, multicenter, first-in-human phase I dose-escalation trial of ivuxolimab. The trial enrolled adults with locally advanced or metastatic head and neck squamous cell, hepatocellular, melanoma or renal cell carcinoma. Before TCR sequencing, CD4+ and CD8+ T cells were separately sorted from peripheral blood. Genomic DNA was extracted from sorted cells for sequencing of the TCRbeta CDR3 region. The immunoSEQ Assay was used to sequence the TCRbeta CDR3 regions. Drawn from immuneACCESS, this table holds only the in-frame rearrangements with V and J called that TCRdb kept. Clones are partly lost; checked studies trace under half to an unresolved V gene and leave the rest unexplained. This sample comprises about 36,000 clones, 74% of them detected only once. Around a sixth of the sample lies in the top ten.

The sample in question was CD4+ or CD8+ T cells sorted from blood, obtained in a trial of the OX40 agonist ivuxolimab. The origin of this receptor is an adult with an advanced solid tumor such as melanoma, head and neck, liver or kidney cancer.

The CDR3 protein is CASSYRGGDTDTQYF. Here is the DNA: TGTGCCAGCAGTTACAGGGGGGGTGACACAGATACGCAGTATTTT. The chain joins TRBV2 to TRBJ2-3, and possibly TRBD1, on 8 matching bases. Spanning cysteine to phenylalanine, the CDR3 consists of 15 amino acids. This entry keeps only the CDR3 DNA: 45 bases, framed from base 1. The germline V gene provides CDR1 SNHLY and CDR2 FYNNEI. Trimming takes 5 bases from V and 2 bases from J, and the germline ends sit 14 bases apart.